Only a few counts were recorded for the clone carrying this T cell receptor (beta chain). The sample is drawn from a study of cytomegalovirus exposure and HLA in healthy donors. Overall study: One earlier analysis, a look at around 170 million T cells, found almost 120 million unique TCR beta sequences.

13 Jbeta primers and 60 Vbeta primers were used for the PCR. Produced via immunoSEQ multiplex PCR; TCRdb's table is partial and in-frame only. Among about 130,000 clones listed, over 15% were seen once. V lost 3 bases and J lost 7; bases outside the gene matches: 12. This CDR3 contains 16 residues. Germline V CDR1 and CDR2: LNHDA, SQIVND (reference sequence). V and J are TRBV19 and TRBJ2-5; TRBD2 aligns across 9 bases. This clonotype was sampled from a female donor in good health and CMV-seropositive. The source material was PBMCs. The CDR3: CASSIPGAGGRGTQYF. CDR3 nucleotide sequence: TGTGCCAGTAGTATCCCCGGTGCGGGGGGGCGGGGGACCCAGTACTTC.